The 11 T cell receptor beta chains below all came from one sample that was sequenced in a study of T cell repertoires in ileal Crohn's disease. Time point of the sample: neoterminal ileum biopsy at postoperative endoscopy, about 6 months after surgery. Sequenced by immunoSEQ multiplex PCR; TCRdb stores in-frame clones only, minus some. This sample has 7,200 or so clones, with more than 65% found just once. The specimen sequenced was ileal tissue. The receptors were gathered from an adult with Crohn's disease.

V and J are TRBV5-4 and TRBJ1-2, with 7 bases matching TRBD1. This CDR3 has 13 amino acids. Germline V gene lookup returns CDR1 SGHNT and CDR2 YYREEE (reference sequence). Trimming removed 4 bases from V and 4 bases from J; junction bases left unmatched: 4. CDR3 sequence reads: CASSLEGAYGYTF. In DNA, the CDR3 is TGTGCCAGCAGCCTAGAGGGGGCCTATGGCTACACCTTC.

CDR3 nucleotide sequence: TGTGCCAGCGGACCGGTTGGAGCGGGATATAAACAATCCTACGAGCAGTACTTC. Translated: CASGPVGAGYKQSYEQYF. This rearrangement joins TRBV28 to TRBJ2-7; the match to TRBD2 covers 7 bases. The CDR3 spans 18 residues. Trimming cost V 8 bases and J 1 base; bases outside gene matches: 20. The germline gives CDR1 MDHEN, CDR2 SYDVKM.

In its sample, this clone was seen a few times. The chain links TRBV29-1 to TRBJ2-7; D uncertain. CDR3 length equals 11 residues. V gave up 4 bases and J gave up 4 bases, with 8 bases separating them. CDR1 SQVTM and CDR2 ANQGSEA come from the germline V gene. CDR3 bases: TGCAGCGTTGGGCATAATTACGAGCAGTACTTC. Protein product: CSVGHNYEQYF.

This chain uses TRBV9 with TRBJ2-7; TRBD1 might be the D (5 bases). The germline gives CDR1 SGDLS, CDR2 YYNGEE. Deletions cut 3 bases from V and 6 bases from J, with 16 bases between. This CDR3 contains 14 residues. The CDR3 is CASSESQGVREQYF. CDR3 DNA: TGTGCCAGCAGCGAAAGCCAGGGCGTCCGCGAGCAGTACTTC.

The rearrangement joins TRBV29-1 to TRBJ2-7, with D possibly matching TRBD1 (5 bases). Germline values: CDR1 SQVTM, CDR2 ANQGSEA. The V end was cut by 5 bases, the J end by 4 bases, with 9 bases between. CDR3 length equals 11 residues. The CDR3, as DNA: TGCAGCGTTAGGGGTCCTTACGAGCAGTACTTC. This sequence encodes CSVRGPYEQYF.

The CDR3 loop reads CASSLPGLATNEQFF. The CDR3 bases are TGTGCCAGCAGCTTGCCGGGACTAGCTACAAATGAGCAGTTCTTC. The J gene is TRBJ2-1, the V gene TRBV5-4; 9 bases align to TRBD2. The J segment lost 7 bases and the V segment lost 1 base, leaving 6 bases of the junction unmatched. Germline V gene sequence: CDR1 SGHNT, CDR2 YYREEE (reference sequence). The CDR3 runs 15 residues.

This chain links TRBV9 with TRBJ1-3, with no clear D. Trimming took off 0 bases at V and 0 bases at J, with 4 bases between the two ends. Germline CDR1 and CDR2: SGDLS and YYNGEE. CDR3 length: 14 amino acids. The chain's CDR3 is CASSVAGSGNTIYF. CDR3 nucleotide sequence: TGTGCCAGCAGCGTAGCGGGCTCTGGAAACACCATATATTTT.

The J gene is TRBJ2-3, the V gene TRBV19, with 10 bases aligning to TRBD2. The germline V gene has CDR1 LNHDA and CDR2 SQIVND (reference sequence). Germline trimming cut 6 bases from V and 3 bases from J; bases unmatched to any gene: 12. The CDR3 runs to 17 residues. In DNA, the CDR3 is TGTGCCAGTAGCGAGTCGGCTAGCGGGAGTTTGACAGATACGCAGTATTTT. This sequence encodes CASSESASGSLTDTQYF. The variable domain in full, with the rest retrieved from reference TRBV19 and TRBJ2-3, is DGGITQSPKYLFRKEGQNVTLSCEQNLNHDAMYWYRQDPGQGLRLIYYSQIVNDFQKGDIAEGYSVSREKKESFPLTVTSAQKNPTAFYLCASSESASGSLTDTQYFGPGTRLTVL.

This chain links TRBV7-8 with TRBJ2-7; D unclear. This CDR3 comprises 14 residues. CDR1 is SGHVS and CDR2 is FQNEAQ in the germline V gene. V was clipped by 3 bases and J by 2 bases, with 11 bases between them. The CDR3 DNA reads TGTGCCAGCAGCTTTCAGACCGAGGCCTACGAGCAGTACTTC. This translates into CASSFQTEAYEQYF.

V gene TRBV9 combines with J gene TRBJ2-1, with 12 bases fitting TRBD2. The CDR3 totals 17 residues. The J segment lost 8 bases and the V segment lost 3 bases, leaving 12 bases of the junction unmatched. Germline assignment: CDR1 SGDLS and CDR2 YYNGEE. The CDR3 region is CASSGQFLAGGPDEQFF. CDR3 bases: TGTGCCAGCAGCGGACAATTTCTAGCGGGGGGGCCAGATGAGCAGTTCTTC.

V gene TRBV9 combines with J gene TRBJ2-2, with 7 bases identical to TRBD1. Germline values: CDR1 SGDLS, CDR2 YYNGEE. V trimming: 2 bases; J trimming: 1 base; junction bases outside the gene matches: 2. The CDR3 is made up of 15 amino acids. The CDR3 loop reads CASSVRDRNTGELFF. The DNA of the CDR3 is TGTGCCAGCAGCGTTCGGGACAGGAACACCGGGGAGCTGTTTTTT.